This T cell receptor (beta chain) was found in a study of tumour-infiltrating T cells in Burkitt lymphoma. As for the study in general: Patients covered every epidemiological subtype of Burkitt lymphoma. Overall and progression-free survival were predicted by productive clonality. General study findings and limits: Public clonotypes, several, appeared across numerous Burkitt lymphoma patients.

V dropped 5 bases and J dropped 10; count of bases not matched to a gene: 14. This CDR3 comprises 17 residues. Germline CDR1 reads SGHTA; CDR2 reads FQGTGA. Repertoires were generated with immunoSEQ multiplex PCR, while TCRdb's copy carries only in-frame clones and drops some. This repertoire shows around 950 clones, 10% to 15% found once; its top ten account for 21%. A note on this clone: Its target is not known.

The sequenced sample consisted of tumor tissue. The TCR originated in a human donor with Burkitt lymphoma. The rearrangement joins TRBV7-3 to TRBJ2-1; 13 bases fit TRBD2. CDR3 region: CASSASRTSGGIREQFF. The CDR3 bases are TGTGCCAGCAGCGCATCAAGGACTAGCGGGGGCATAAGGGAGCAGTTCTTC.